This T cell receptor (beta chain) was sequenced during a study of OX40 agonist ivuxolimab in advanced cancers. In the study overall: The study treated patients with ivuxolimab, an agonistic anti-OX40 (CD134) antibody. Participants averaged approximately 65 years of age (range about 23 to 80) and were about 85% male. Patients were infused with ivuxolimab every 2 weeks at 0.01 to 10 mg/kg. Study results and limitations: Researchers report that CD8+ T cells had, on average, more expanded clones than CD4+.

Only in-frame clones appear in the TCRdb table, and some are missing; sequencing was by immunoSEQ multiplex PCR. The sample has 60,000 to 90,000 clones, roughly 81% seen once; the top ten hold about 5%. From germline, CDR1 is LGHNA and CDR2 YNFKEQ. The CDR3 is made up of 18 amino acids. Trimming cost V 0 bases and J 2 bases; bases outside gene matches: 8. As for this clone: What it recognizes is unknown.

This chain connects TRBV4-2 to TRBJ2-2; 8 bases match TRBD2. The receptor's source is an adult with an advanced solid tumor such as melanoma, head and neck, liver or kidney cancer. The sample was CD4+ or CD8+ T cells sorted from blood, taken in a trial of the OX40 agonist ivuxolimab. CDR3 sequence: CASSQDLELAENTGELFF. CDR3 DNA: TGTGCCAGCAGCCAAGATCTCGAACTAGCGGAAAACACCGGGGAGCTGTTTTTT.